Listed below are T cell receptor beta chains from one sample, sequenced in a study of PD-L1 blockade in urothelial cancer. Method: immunoSEQ multiplex PCR; TCRdb's copy keeps in-frame clones and lacks some. The table lists under 40,000 clones, 75% to 85% of them singletons. This specimen consisted of PBMCs, obtained around atezolizumab (anti-PD-L1) treatment. The receptors stem from a man aged 55 to 70 with urothelial cancer. Each CDR3 is given with its conserved first and last residue. D genes are given only for firm matches. Only part of the rows carry a size: once, few, many, or a class if the clone is expanded.

clone_size: NA
j_call: TRBJ2-7
d_call: TRBD2
v_call: TRBV6-5
cdr3_nt: TGTGCCAGCAGGCGATGGAGCGGGGCTTCCTACGAGCAGTACTTC
cdr3_aa: CASRRWSGASYEQYF

clone_size: NA
j_call: TRBJ2-2
d_call: TRBD1
v_call: TRBV9
cdr3_nt: TGTGCCAGCAGCCCGCGGACAGGGAACACCGGGGAGCTGTTTTTT
cdr3_aa: CASSPRTGNTGELFF

clone_size: NA
j_call: TRBJ2-2
d_call: NA
v_call: TRBV7-6
cdr3_nt: TGTGCCAGCAGCTTCAAGAACACCGGGGAGCTGTTTTTT
cdr3_aa: CASSFKNTGELFF

clone_size: few
j_call: TRBJ2-7
d_call: TRBD2
v_call: TRBV6-6
cdr3_nt: TGTGCCAGCAGGGGAACAGCGGGGGGCGAGCAGTACTTC
cdr3_aa: CASRGTAGGEQYF

clone_size: NA
j_call: TRBJ2-3
d_call: TRBD1
v_call: TRBV4-2
cdr3_nt: TGTGCCAGCAGCCAGGACAGGGGGCGAGCAGATACGCAGTATTTT
cdr3_aa: CASSQDRGRADTQYF

clone_size: NA
j_call: TRBJ2-7
d_call: TRBD1
v_call: TRBV18
cdr3_nt: TGTGCCAGCTCAGGGGACAGGGTCTACGAGCAGTACTTC
cdr3_aa: CASSGDRVYEQYF

clone_size: NA
j_call: TRBJ2-7
d_call: NA
v_call: TRBV6-5
cdr3_nt: TGTGCCAGCAATAAGGGGCAAGCCTACGAGCAGTACTTC
cdr3_aa: CASNKGQAYEQYF

clone_size: once
j_call: TRBJ2-5
d_call: NA
v_call: TRBV2
cdr3_nt: TGTGCCAGCAGTGAATATCGGGCCGAGGGGAGGGAGACCCAGTACTTC
cdr3_aa: CASSEYRAEGRETQYF

clone_size: NA
j_call: TRBJ2-1
d_call: NA
v_call: TRBV5-6
cdr3_nt: TGTGCCAGCAGCCGGGACACCAATGAGCAGTTCTTC
cdr3_aa: CASSRDTNEQFF

clone_size: NA
j_call: TRBJ1-4
d_call: TRBD1
v_call: TRBV5-5
cdr3_nt: TGTGCCAGCAGCTACCGACAGGGGATGGATGAAAAACTGTTTTTT
cdr3_aa: CASSYRQGMDEKLFF

clone_size: NA
j_call: TRBJ1-1
d_call: TRBD1
v_call: TRBV25-1
cdr3_nt: TGTGCCAGCAGTGATTGGTGGACAGGGGGCTCTGAAGCTTTCTTT
cdr3_aa: CASSDWWTGGSEAFF

clone_size: NA
j_call: TRBJ2-3
d_call: NA
v_call: TRBV5-1
cdr3_nt: TGCGCCAGCAACGAGGAGACCACAGATACGCAGTATTTT
cdr3_aa: CASNEETTDTQYF

clone_size: NA
j_call: TRBJ1-2
d_call: NA
v_call: TRBV4-1
cdr3_nt: TGCGCCAGCAGCCAAGATGGGGCAGGGTTACTCTATGGCTACACCTTC
cdr3_aa: CASSQDGAGLLYGYTF

clone_size: NA
j_call: TRBJ2-1
d_call: TRBD2
v_call: TRBV7-9
cdr3_nt: TGTGCCAGCAGCTTACCCAGCGGGGGGGCCTCAGCCTACAATGAGCAGTTCTTC
cdr3_aa: CASSLPSGGASAYNEQFF

clone_size: NA
j_call: TRBJ1-6
d_call: TRBD1
v_call: TRBV30
cdr3_nt: TGTGCCTGGCAAGGACAGGGAAATTCACCCCTCCACTTT
cdr3_aa: CAWQGQGNSPLHF

clone_size: NA
j_call: TRBJ1-5
d_call: NA
v_call: TRBV23-1
cdr3_nt: TGCGCCAGCAGTCAGCCAGGACTGATTTTAACGTATAGCAATCAGCCCCAGCATTTT
cdr3_aa: CASSQPGLILTYSNQPQHF

clone_size: NA
j_call: TRBJ1-6
d_call: NA
v_call: TRBV6-5
cdr3_nt: TGTGCCAGCACTTTTACTTCCAATTCACCCCTCCACTTT
cdr3_aa: CASTFTSNSPLHF

clone_size: NA
j_call: TRBJ2-7
d_call: TRBD2
v_call: TRBV19
cdr3_nt: TGTGCCAGTAGCCTAGCGGGGAGACCCTACGAGCAGTACTTC
cdr3_aa: CASSLAGRPYEQYF

clone_size: NA
j_call: TRBJ1-6
d_call: NA
v_call: TRBV6-6
cdr3_nt: TGTGCCAGCACATCCCGGGGGTTGAGTAATTCACCCCTCCACTTT
cdr3_aa: CASTSRGLSNSPLHF

clone_size: once
j_call: TRBJ2-2
d_call: TRBD1
v_call: TRBV5-6
cdr3_nt: TGTGCCAGCAGTCACCGGCCGGGCAGGGGGTACACCGGGGAGCTGTTTTTT
cdr3_aa: CASSHRPGRGYTGELFF

clone_size: few
j_call: TRBJ1-2
d_call: NA
v_call: TRBV27
cdr3_nt: TGTGCCAGCGGGGAGGGTTGGGAGGACTATGGCTACACCTTC
cdr3_aa: CASGEGWEDYGYTF

clone_size: NA
j_call: TRBJ2-7
d_call: TRBD2
v_call: TRBV9
cdr3_nt: TGTGCCAGCAGCCGACTAGCGGGAGTAGGGGAGCAGTACTTC
cdr3_aa: CASSRLAGVGEQYF

clone_size: NA
j_call: TRBJ1-2
d_call: NA
v_call: TRBV5-1
cdr3_nt: TGCGCCAGCAGCTTGTTCGTAGAGGCTAACTATGGCTACACCTTC
cdr3_aa: CASSLFVEANYGYTF

clone_size: few
j_call: TRBJ1-2
d_call: TRBD1
v_call: TRBV6-5
cdr3_nt: TGTGCCAGCAGCAACCGGGACAGGGACTATGGCTACACCTTC
cdr3_aa: CASSNRDRDYGYTF

clone_size: NA
j_call: TRBJ2-3
d_call: TRBD2
v_call: TRBV5-1
cdr3_nt: TGCGCCAGCAGCAAAGAAGGAAGCGGGGGGGCCTTGGATACGCAGTATTTT
cdr3_aa: CASSKEGSGGALDTQYF

clone_size: NA
j_call: TRBJ1-3
d_call: NA
v_call: TRBV9
cdr3_nt: TGTGCCAGCAGCGTAGCTCACAGTGGAAACACCATATATTTT
cdr3_aa: CASSVAHSGNTIYF

clone_size: NA
j_call: TRBJ1-2
d_call: NA
v_call: TRBV18
cdr3_nt: TGTGCCAGCTCACCATCTTCCGGGGATGGCTACACCTTC
cdr3_aa: CASSPSSGDGYTF

clone_size: once
j_call: TRBJ2-1
d_call: TRBD1
v_call: TRBV7-6
cdr3_nt: TGTGCCAGCAGCCCCCGGACAGGGAGGACCTCCTACAATGAGCAGTTCTTC
cdr3_aa: CASSPRTGRTSYNEQFF

clone_size: NA
j_call: TRBJ1-3
d_call: NA
v_call: TRBV6-5
cdr3_nt: TGTGCCAGCAGTGCGGGGACGTTTGGAAACACCATATATTTT
cdr3_aa: CASSAGTFGNTIYF

clone_size: NA
j_call: TRBJ1-6
d_call: NA
v_call: TRBV6-1
cdr3_nt: TGTGCCAGCAGTGAAGCGGTGAGGGGGGGTTCACCCCTCCACTTT
cdr3_aa: CASSEAVRGGSPLHF

clone_size: NA
j_call: TRBJ2-1
d_call: NA
v_call: TRBV25-1
cdr3_nt: TGTGCCAGCAGTGAATCACAGTACAATGAGCAGTTCTTC
cdr3_aa: CASSESQYNEQFF

clone_size: NA
j_call: TRBJ1-2
d_call: NA
v_call: TRBV10-2
cdr3_nt: TGCGCCAGCAGTGTGACAGACGACTATGGCTACACCTTC
cdr3_aa: CASSVTDDYGYTF

clone_size: NA
j_call: TRBJ2-2
d_call: TRBD1
v_call: TRBV25-1
cdr3_nt: TGTGCCAGCAGTGAAGGACAGGTCACCGGGGAGCTGTTTTTT
cdr3_aa: CASSEGQVTGELFF

clone_size: NA
j_call: TRBJ1-1
d_call: TRBD1
v_call: TRBV5-8
cdr3_nt: TGTGCCAGCAGCACTGGACAGGGGAACACTGAAGCTTTCTTT
cdr3_aa: CASSTGQGNTEAFF

clone_size: NA
j_call: TRBJ1-1
d_call: TRBD1
v_call: TRBV5-1
cdr3_nt: TGCGCCAGCAGCTTGGCACAGGGGGCTTTCAGTGAAGCTTTCTTT
cdr3_aa: CASSLAQGAFSEAFF

clone_size: few
j_call: TRBJ1-5
d_call: NA
v_call: TRBV2
cdr3_nt: TGTGCCAGCATGAGAGGGGGTTTTTCTCAGCCCCAGCATTTT
cdr3_aa: CASMRGGFSQPQHF

clone_size: NA
j_call: TRBJ2-2
d_call: TRBD2
v_call: TRBV6-1
cdr3_nt: TGTGCCAGCAGTGAGATACTAGCGGGGGTTTCCGGGGAGCTGTTTTTT
cdr3_aa: CASSEILAGVSGELFF

clone_size: NA
j_call: TRBJ2-2
d_call: NA
v_call: TRBV7-9
cdr3_nt: TGTGCCAGCAGCTCGGGTAATAGGAAGGGGACCGGGGAGCTGTTTTTT
cdr3_aa: CASSSGNRKGTGELFF

clone_size: NA
j_call: TRBJ1-2
d_call: NA
v_call: TRBV6-1
cdr3_nt: TGTGCCAGCAGTGGTTTGAGGCTAGAGGAGCGGGGCTACACCTTC
cdr3_aa: CASSGLRLEERGYTF

clone_size: NA
j_call: TRBJ1-3
d_call: NA
v_call: TRBV19
cdr3_nt: TGTGCCAGTAGTATTGCGGGGTCTGGAAACACCATATATTTT
cdr3_aa: CASSIAGSGNTIYF

clone_size: once
j_call: TRBJ2-1
d_call: NA
v_call: TRBV29-1
cdr3_nt: TGCAGCGCCACCCTAGGGGATGAGCAGTTCTTC
cdr3_aa: CSATLGDEQFF

clone_size: NA
j_call: TRBJ1-5
d_call: TRBD1
v_call: TRBV6-5
cdr3_nt: TGTGCCAGCAGGACCGAGACAGGGTATCAGCCCCAGCATTTT
cdr3_aa: CASRTETGYQPQHF

clone_size: NA
j_call: TRBJ2-7
d_call: TRBD2
v_call: TRBV19
cdr3_nt: TGTGCCAGTAAGGTCGGGAGGGGATCCTACGAGCAGTACTTC
cdr3_aa: CASKVGRGSYEQYF

clone_size: NA
j_call: TRBJ1-3
d_call: TRBD1
v_call: TRBV27
cdr3_nt: TGTGCCAGCATGTCCGGGACAGGGGGCAGAGGAAACACCATATATTTT
cdr3_aa: CASMSGTGGRGNTIYF

clone_size: NA
j_call: TRBJ2-2
d_call: TRBD1
v_call: TRBV7-9
cdr3_nt: TGTGCCAGCAGCGGAGAAGGACAGGCCGGGGAGCTGTTTTTT
cdr3_aa: CASSGEGQAGELFF

clone_size: NA
j_call: TRBJ2-1
d_call: NA
v_call: TRBV5-4
cdr3_nt: TGTGCCAGCAGCTTGGGGGTTGGGACAAAGTCGGACTACAATGAGCAGTTCTTC
cdr3_aa: CASSLGVGTKSDYNEQFF

clone_size: few
j_call: TRBJ2-3
d_call: TRBD2
v_call: TRBV5-5
cdr3_nt: TGTGCCAGCAGCTTGAAGCGGGGGCAGGCAGATACGCAGTATTTT
cdr3_aa: CASSLKRGQADTQYF

clone_size: NA
j_call: TRBJ1-2
d_call: NA
v_call: TRBV30
cdr3_nt: TGTGCCTGGAAAACAGGGAGTAACTATGGCTACACCTTC
cdr3_aa: CAWKTGSNYGYTF

clone_size: NA
j_call: TRBJ1-1
d_call: NA
v_call: TRBV27
cdr3_nt: TGTGCCAGCAGATCCTTATTCGGGGGAAGGCTCCCTGAAGCTTTCTTT
cdr3_aa: CASRSLFGGRLPEAFF